This TCR beta chain emerged from a study of PD-1 blockade in classical Hodgkin lymphoma. This CDR3 contains 15 residues. Germline CDR1 reads LNHDA; CDR2 reads SQIVND (reference sequence). V lost 2 bases, J lost 8 bases, and 18 bases lay in between. Repertoires were generated with immunoSEQ multiplex PCR, while TCRdb's copy carries only in-frame clones and drops some. The table includes about 84,000 clones, 89% detected once. Patients all relapsed after autologous stem cell transplantation, and there was variation in brentuximab vedotin exposure. The rearrangement links TRBV19 to TRBJ1-1; D ambiguous. The TCR comes from a human donor with classical Hodgkin lymphoma. Source: peripheral blood mononuclear cells (PBMCs), taken at baseline. The CDR3 sequence: CASSIQEVRGLEAFF. Here the CDR3 DNA reads TGTGCCAGTAGTATACAGGAAGTTCGGGGATTGGAAGCTTTCTTT.